The TCR beta chain under discussion was sequenced for a study of long-term antiretroviral therapy in people with HIV. Findings and limits, study-wide: HIV repertoires had narrower CDR3 length ranges than controls.

Concerning this clone: Its antigen is unknown.

CDR3 length: 14 amino acids. The germline V gene has CDR1 SGHTA and CDR2 FQGNSA. Trimming pared 6 bases from V and 5 bases from J, leaving 15 bases between. The assay used was immunoSEQ (version v3.0), run at survey level. The protocol was immunoSEQ multiplex PCR, while the TCRdb copy is restricted to in-frame clones and leaves out a portion. The repertoire holds about 28,000 clones, with 90% to 95% as singletons. V gene TRBV7-2 combines with J gene TRBJ2-3; tentatively, D is TRBD2 (6 bases). The sequencing here drew on unsorted PBMCs, taken 6 to 6.5 years after starting antiretroviral therapy. This clonotype originated in a man aged 25-45 years with HIV. The CDR3 coding sequence is TGTGCCAGCAGTGGGGGGAATCAGAAAGATACGCAGTATTTT. Translation: CASSGGNQKDTQYF. The complete variable domain, with remaining parts taken from reference TRBV7-2 and TRBJ2-3, reads GAGVSQSPSNKVTEKGKDVELRCDPISGHTALYWYRQSLGQGLEFLIYFQGNSAPDKSGLPSDRFSAERTGGSVSTLTIQRTQQEDSAVYLCASSGGNQKDTQYFGPGTRLTVL.